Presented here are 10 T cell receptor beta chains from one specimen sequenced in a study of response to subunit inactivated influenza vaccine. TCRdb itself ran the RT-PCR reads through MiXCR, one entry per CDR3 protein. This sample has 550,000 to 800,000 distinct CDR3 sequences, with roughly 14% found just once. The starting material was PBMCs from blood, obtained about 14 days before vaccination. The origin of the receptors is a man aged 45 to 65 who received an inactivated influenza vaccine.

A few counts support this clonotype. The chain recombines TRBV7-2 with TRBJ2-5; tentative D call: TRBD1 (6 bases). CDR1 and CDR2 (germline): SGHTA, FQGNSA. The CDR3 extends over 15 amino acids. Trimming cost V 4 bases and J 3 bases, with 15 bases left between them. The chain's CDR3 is CASSSRGWGEETQYF. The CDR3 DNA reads TGTGCCAGCAGCTCCAGGGGTTGGGGAGAAGAGACCCAGTACTTC.

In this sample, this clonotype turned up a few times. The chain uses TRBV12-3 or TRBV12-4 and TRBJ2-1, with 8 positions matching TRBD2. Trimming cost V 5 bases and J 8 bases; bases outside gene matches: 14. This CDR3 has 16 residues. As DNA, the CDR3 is TGTGCCAGCAGTCAGCAACCGGGACTAGGATCTTATGAGCAGTTCTTC. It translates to CASSQQPGLGSYEQFF.

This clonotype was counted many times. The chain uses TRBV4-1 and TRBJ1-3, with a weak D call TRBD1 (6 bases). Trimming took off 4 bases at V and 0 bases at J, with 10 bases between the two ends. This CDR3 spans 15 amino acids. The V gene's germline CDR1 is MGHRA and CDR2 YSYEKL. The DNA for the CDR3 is TGCGCCAGCAGCCTGGACAGTAACTCTGGAAACACCATATATTTT. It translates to CASSLDSNSGNTIYF.

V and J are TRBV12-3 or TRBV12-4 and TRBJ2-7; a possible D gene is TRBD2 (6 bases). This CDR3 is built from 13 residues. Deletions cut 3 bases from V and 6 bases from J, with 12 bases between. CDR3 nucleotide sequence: TGTGCCAGCAGTTTGAGGAGGGTATCCGAGCAGTACTTC. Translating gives CASSLRRVSEQYF.

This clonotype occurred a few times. The CDR3 loop is CASSQAAPDSSYEQYF. The CDR3 DNA reads TGTGCCAGCAGCCAAGCGGCGCCAGACTCATCCTACGAGCAGTACTTC. The chain joins TRBV3-1 to TRBJ2-7; D is ambiguous. Germline CDR1 and CDR2: LGHDT and YNNKEL (reference sequence). Trimming pared 1 base from V and 1 base from J, leaving 14 bases between. The CDR3 covers 16 residues.

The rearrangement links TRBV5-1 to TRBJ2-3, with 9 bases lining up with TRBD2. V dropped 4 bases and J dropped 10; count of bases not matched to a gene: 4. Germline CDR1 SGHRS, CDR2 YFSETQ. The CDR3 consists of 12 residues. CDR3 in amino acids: CASSDGGGAQYF. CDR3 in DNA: TGCGCCAGCAGCGACGGCGGGGGGGCGCAGTATTTT.

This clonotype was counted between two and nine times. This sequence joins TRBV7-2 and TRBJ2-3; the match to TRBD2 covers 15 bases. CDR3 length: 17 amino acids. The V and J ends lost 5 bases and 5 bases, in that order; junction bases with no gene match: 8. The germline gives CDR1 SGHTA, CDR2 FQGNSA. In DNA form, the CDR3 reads TGTGCCAGCAGCCACCACAGGACTAGCGGGGGGGTAGATACGCAGTATTTT. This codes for CASSHHRTSGGVDTQYF.

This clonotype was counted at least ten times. Written as DNA, the CDR3 is TGCAGCGTTTCCCAACCACAGGGGCTCCCTAGTGAGCAGTACTTC. It specifies CSVSQPQGLPSEQYF. The chain couples TRBV29-1 to TRBJ2-7; 7 bases map to TRBD1. Germline V gene lookup returns CDR1 SQVTM and CDR2 ANQGSEA. The J segment lost 7 bases and the V segment lost 5 bases, leaving 17 bases of the junction unmatched. The CDR3 covers 15 residues.

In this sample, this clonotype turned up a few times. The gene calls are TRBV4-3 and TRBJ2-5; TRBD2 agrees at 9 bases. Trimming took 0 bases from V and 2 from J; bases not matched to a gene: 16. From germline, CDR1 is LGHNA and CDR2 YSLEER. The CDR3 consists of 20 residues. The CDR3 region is CASSQDLPSRASGKQETQYF. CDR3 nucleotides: TGCGCCAGCAGCCAAGATCTCCCGAGTAGGGCTAGCGGGAAGCAAGAGACCCAGTACTTC.

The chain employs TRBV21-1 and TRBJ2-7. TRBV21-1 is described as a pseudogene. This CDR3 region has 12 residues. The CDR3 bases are TGTGCCAGCAGCAAGTCTCCCTACGAGCAGTACTTC. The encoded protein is CASSKSPYEQYF.